The 9 T cell receptor beta chains presented below share a single source sample, sequenced in a study of T cells of healthy individuals. Each CDR3 protein gets one entry after TCRdb re-called the 5' RACE reads with MiXCR. Of 40,000 to 65,000 distinct CDR3 sequences listed, roughly 15% are singletons. The receptors were gathered from a human donor in good health.

This clonotype showed up just a few times. V is TRBV6-2 or TRBV6-3 and J is TRBJ2-2; weak D call: TRBD2 (6 bases). V lost 0 bases and J lost 4, with 9 bases in between. The CDR3 totals 15 residues. From germline, CDR1 is MNHEY and CDR2 SVGEGT. CDR3 in amino acids: CASSYSLASTGELFF. The CDR3 DNA is TGTGCCAGCAGTTACTCCCTAGCGAGCACCGGGGAGCTGTTTTTT.

This chain joins TRBV5-1 and TRBJ1-1, with 7 bases identical to TRBD1. The CDR3 sequence is 14 residues long. Germline trimming cut 6 bases from V and 4 bases from J; bases unmatched to any gene: 9. Germline CDR1 reads SGHRS; CDR2 reads YFSETQ. The CDR3 protein is CASTKGGDATEAFF. Written as DNA, the CDR3 is TGCGCCAGCACGAAAGGGGGCGATGCCACTGAAGCTTTCTTT.

V usage is TRBV2 and J usage is TRBJ1-2; D is undetermined. The CDR3 has 14 residues. The V gene's germline CDR1 is SNHLY and CDR2 FYNNEI. Between the trimmed V and J ends, which lost 2 bases and 7 bases, there was a span of 14 bases. The CDR3 is CASSELWQAPGYTF. The CDR3 DNA reads as TGTGCCAGCAGTGAACTTTGGCAGGCTCCTGGCTACACCTTC.

In its sample, this clonotype was seen many times. This sequence joins TRBV30 and TRBJ2-3, with 8 positions matching TRBD2. CDR1 GTSNPN and CDR2 SVGIG come from the germline V gene (reference sequence). The CDR3 consists of 13 residues. Trimming at V came to 0 bases and at J to 6 bases, leaving 2 bases not matched to a gene. The CDR3 DNA is TGTGCCTGGAGTGTACAGCGGGGGGATACGCAGTATTTT. Translating gives CAWSVQRGDTQYF. The whole variable domain, remainder taken from reference TRBV30 and TRBJ2-3, is SQTIHQWPATLVQPVGSPLSLECTVEGTSNPNLYWYRQAAGRGLQLLFYSVGIGQISSEVPQNLSASRPQDRQFILSSKKLLLSDSGFYLCAWSVQRGDTQYFGPGTRLTVL.

The sample holds a few counts of this clonotype. The V call is TRBV5-1, the J call TRBJ2-6, with 9 bases that match TRBD1. After removal of 4 bases from V and 0 bases from J, the junction contained 8 bases not matched to a gene. The CDR3 spans 18 residues. Looked up from germline, CDR1 is SGHRS and CDR2 is YFSETQ. In nucleotides, the CDR3 is TGCGCCAGCAGCGTCACCGGGACAGGGACCTCTGGGGCCAACGTCCTGACTTTC. As protein: CASSVTGTGTSGANVLTF.

This clonotype was recorded many times. This sequence joins TRBV9 and TRBJ2-7, with 9 bases aligning to TRBD2. V lost 3 bases, J lost 0 bases, and 10 bases stayed unmatched. The length of the CDR3 is 17 residues. Per the germline V gene, CDR1 is SGDLS and CDR2 is YYNGEE. The CDR3 DNA sequence: TGTGCCAGCAGCGCCGGTCCGTTAGCGGGGGCCTCCTACGAGCAGTACTTC. Its protein is CASSAGPLAGASYEQYF.

This clonotype was found a few times. This sequence joins TRBV10-3 and TRBJ2-3, with D hard to call. CDR3 length equals 15 residues. The V and J ends lost 3 bases and 4 bases respectively, with 14 bases between them. Germline CDR1 is ENHRY and CDR2 is SYGVKD. CDR3 protein: CAISDKGSLSDTQYF. In DNA form, the CDR3 reads TGTGCCATCAGTGACAAGGGTAGTCTATCAGATACGCAGTATTTT.

This rearrangement joins TRBV20-1 to TRBJ2-4; D not certain. Germline CDR1 is DFQATT and CDR2 is SNEGSKA (reference sequence). V was clipped by 0 bases and J by 6 bases, with 18 bases between them. The CDR3 is made up of 16 amino acids. The CDR3 loop reads CSAREAVGSWGNIQYF. In DNA, the CDR3 is TGCAGTGCTAGAGAGGCCGTGGGGTCTTGGGGAAACATTCAGTACTTC.

This clonotype was counted a few times. V gene TRBV6-1 combines with J gene TRBJ1-2, with D unresolved. Trimming cost V 1 base and J 4 bases, with 7 bases left between them. Per germline, CDR1 MNHNS and CDR2 SASEGT. The CDR3 length is 13 residues. As DNA, the CDR3 is TGTGCCAGCAGTGAAGGTACAGCCTATGGCTACACCTTC. Encoded protein: CASSEGTAYGYTF.